This T cell receptor (beta chain) was found in a study of T cell changes during pregnancy in multiple sclerosis. This table comes from immunoSEQ multiplex PCR, and its TCRdb copy is limited to in-frame clones, with some not included. The top ten clones hold roughly 0.78% of a sample with 100,000 to 140,000 clones, just under 95% of them seen once. Sequenced material: peripheral blood, taken in the third trimester of pregnancy. The TCR originated in a female donor in good health, enrolled as a control in a pregnancy study.

DNA of the CDR3: TGTGCCAGCAGCTTACGGTCAGGGGGTGATCAGCCCCAGCATTTT. It codes for CASSLRSGGDQPQHF. The V call is TRBV7-2, the J call TRBJ1-5; 7 positions match TRBD1. The CDR3 extends over 15 amino acids. CDR1 is SGHTA, CDR2 FQGNSA, per germline. V trimming: 2 bases; J trimming: 5 bases; junction bases outside the gene matches: 6.